There are many counts of the clone carrying this TCR beta chain. The data stem from a study of neurological immune-mediated disorders. TCRdb analysed the 5' RACE reads with MiXCR anew, one entry per CDR3 protein. Of tens of thousands of distinct CDR3 sequences detected, about 15% appear once; the ten largest clones hold roughly 27%. This CDR3 has 21 amino acids. From germline, CDR1 is KGHDR and CDR2 SFDVKD. The V and J ends lost 4 bases and 0 bases respectively, with 24 bases between them. The specimen sequenced was PBMCs. J is TRBJ2-6 and V is TRBV24-1; D possibly corresponds to TRBD1 (7 bases). This TCR was recovered from a man in his 70s in good health. This CDR3 is CATSDRRGTDEKLSGANVLTF. The CDR3 DNA follows: TGTGCCACCAGTGACCGACGGGGGACAGACGAAAAACTCTCTGGGGCCAACGTCCTGACTTTC.